The clone carrying this T cell receptor (beta chain) was recorded at least ten times. Its antigen is currently unknown. The data stem from a study of Graves' ophthalmopathy and Graves' hyperthyroidism. About the research overall: Peripheral blood sampling preceded any treatment and occurred at initial diagnosis. Study-wide points: Most thyroid clonotypes expanded beyond 0.001 frequency were also found in blood.

Hyperthyroidism qualified as stable when ophthalmopathy did not develop within 18 months of follow-up. About 10 ml of fresh blood yielded the PBMCs by density gradient. Researchers took RNA transcripts and amplified TCR beta CDR3 regions from them. A first-round RT-PCR used HTBI primers, followed by a second-round multiplex PCR. MiXCR, applied by TCRdb to the multiplex PCR reads, yields one record per CDR3 protein. The sample has hundreds of thousands of distinct CDR3 sequences, about a fifth seen once. The material sequenced was peripheral blood. The sequence was obtained from a woman aged 18 to 35 with stable Graves' hyperthyroidism. Some clones in this sample may be carry-over from other donors' samples.

CDR3 protein: CAWSRSANYGYTF. CDR3 DNA: TGTGCCTGGAGTCGTTCAGCTAACTATGGCTACACCTTC. The chain carries TRBV30 and TRBJ1-2; D gene ambiguous. V was shortened by 2 bases and J by 0 bases, with 7 bases between the two germline ends. The CDR3 has 13 residues. Germline CDR1 GTSNPN, CDR2 SVGIG (reference sequence).